This TCR beta chain was observed in a study of blood T cell repertoires in COVID-19. Study overall: Whether acute or convalescent, the COVID-19 samples came from the United States, Italy and Spain. PBMCs, B-cell-depleted T cells, or T cells were the source of the cDNA or gDNA that made up the material.

The CDR3 totals 13 residues. Germline V CDR1 and CDR2: SGHTS, YDEGEE. V gave up 3 bases and J gave up 10 bases; unmatched junction bases: 8. In the original processing: Reference gene primer amplification in the assay estimated nucleated cell counts. The repertoire was sequenced with immunoSEQ multiplex PCR; TCRdb's copy has only in-frame clones and lacks some. The V and J calls and clone size come from that table; D and trimming were worked out from the DNA. The sample records fewer than 45,000 clones, about 82% being singletons. Sequencing was performed on peripheral blood. This chain connects TRBV5-8 to TRBJ1-1; 8 nucleotides agree with TRBD1. This TCR was recovered from a man aged 50 to 60 with active COVID-19. CDR3 bases: TGTGCCAGCAGCTCCGGACAGGGCCTCGCAGCTTTCTTT. This gives the protein CASSSGQGLAAFF.